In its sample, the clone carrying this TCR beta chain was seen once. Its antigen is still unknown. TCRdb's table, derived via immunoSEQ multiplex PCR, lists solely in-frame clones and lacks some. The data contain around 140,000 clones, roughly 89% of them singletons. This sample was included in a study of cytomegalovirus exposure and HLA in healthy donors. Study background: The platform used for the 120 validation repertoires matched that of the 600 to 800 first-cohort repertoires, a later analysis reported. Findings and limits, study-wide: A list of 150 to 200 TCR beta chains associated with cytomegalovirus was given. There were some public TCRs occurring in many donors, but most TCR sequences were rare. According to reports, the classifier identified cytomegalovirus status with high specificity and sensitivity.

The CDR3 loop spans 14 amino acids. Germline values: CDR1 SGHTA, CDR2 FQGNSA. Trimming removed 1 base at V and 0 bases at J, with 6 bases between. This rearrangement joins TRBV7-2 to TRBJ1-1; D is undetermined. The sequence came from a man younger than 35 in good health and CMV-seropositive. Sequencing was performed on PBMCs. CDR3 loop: CASSLVHMNTEAFF. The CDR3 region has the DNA TGTGCCAGCAGCTTAGTACATATGAACACTGAAGCTTTCTTT.